This TCR beta chain was profiled in a study of T cells in women clearing cervical HPV infection. Study context: HLA type stays a possible confounder, typing being limited.

As to this clone: Its antigen is unknown.

The assay was immunoSEQ multiplex PCR, and TCRdb's table has in-frame clones only and misses some. The sample data list about 24,000 clones. Study-wide results and caveats: Richness differences could reflect unmeasured T-cell content per sample.

The sample was blood buffy coat. The TCR was taken from a woman aged 18-70 years with a cervical HPV16 infection that either progressed to CIN3+ or cleared (not recorded which).

CDR3 region: CSASSSGSRSTDTQYF. The DNA read from the CDR3 is TGCAGTGCTAGTTCTAGCGGGAGCCGTAGCACAGATACG. The rearrangement joins TRBV20-1 to TRBJ2-3, with TRBD2 identical over 10 bases. The read halts 3 residues ahead of the CDR3 end, with the missing end drawn from the germline J gene. The CDR3 runs to 16 residues. Germline V gene lookup returns CDR1 DFQATT and CDR2 SNEGSKA (reference sequence). V shed 3 bases, J shed 0 bases, and the junction held 6 bases outside the gene matches.